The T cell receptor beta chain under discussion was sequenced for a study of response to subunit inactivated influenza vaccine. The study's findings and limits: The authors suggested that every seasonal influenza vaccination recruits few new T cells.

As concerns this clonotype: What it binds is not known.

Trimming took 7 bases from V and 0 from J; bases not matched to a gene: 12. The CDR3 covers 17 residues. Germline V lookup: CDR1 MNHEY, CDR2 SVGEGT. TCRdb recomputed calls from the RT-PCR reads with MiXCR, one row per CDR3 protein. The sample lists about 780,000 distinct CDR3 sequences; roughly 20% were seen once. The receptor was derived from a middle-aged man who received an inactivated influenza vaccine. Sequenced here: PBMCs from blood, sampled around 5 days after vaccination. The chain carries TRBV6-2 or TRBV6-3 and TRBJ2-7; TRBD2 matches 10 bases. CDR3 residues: CASTQNAGLASSYEQYF. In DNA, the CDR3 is TGTGCCAGCACCCAAAACGCGGGACTAGCGAGCTCCTACGAGCAGTACTTC.